This entry features one TCR beta chain sequence. It has no known antigen specificity. No much larger clonotype is one base removed from it; base qualities were not supplied. These data are taken from a study of T cells in localized non-small cell lung cancer (TCRdb year 2020). About the full investigation: T cell repertoires of 200 to 250 early-stage NSCLC patients were analyzed, with tumors being compared against uninvolved tumor-adjacent lungs. The mean age of the NSCLC patients was about 67 years, with 130 or so men and approximately 100 women. The cohort comprised 236 treatment-naïve NSCLC patients with resected, localized lung tumors. The research as a whole found: Because the study design was exploratory, TCR variables were selected using unadjusted p-values without false-discovery rate correction. Because multi-region tumor sequencing was not done, intratumor heterogeneity could not be ruled out. A median of 57 of the top 100 tumor clones turned up in the paired uninvolved adjacent lung, and under 30 of those clones also ranked among the top 100 of that same adjacent lung. Uninvolved tumor-adjacent lung showed the highest T cell clonality, higher than tumor, which suggests more focused antigenic responses in the uninvolved tumor-adjacent lung. Higher blood T cell density associated with longer overall survival, while higher adjacent-lung clonality associated with shorter survival.

The germline V gene encodes CDR1 MNHEY and CDR2 SVGAGI. The cysteine opens and the phenylalanine closes a CDR3 of 14 amino acids. Only the CDR3 region is kept as DNA, spanning 42 bases read in frame from base 1. A distance of 11 bases separates the germline ends of V and J, which lose 2 bases and 9 bases respectively. TCR beta CDR3 regions were sequenced from DNA using the immunoSEQ Assay. Regarding the original processing steps: To compute T cell density, TCR beta template counts were normalized to usable DNA, which was estimated by amplifying housekeeping genes. Using the preseqR package, richness was estimated by extrapolating to 120,000 templates for tissue samples and 400,000 templates for PBMC samples. Clonality was calculated as one minus Pielou's evenness. Tissue-enriched TCRs were identified through differential abundance testing performed on productive amino-acid clonotypes, with a minimum total count of 5 and an alpha of 0.1. The Jaccard Index and the Morisita Overlap Index were used to measure repertoire overlap between compartments. TCR beta CDR3s were clustered by GLIPH together with public tetramer-defined viral CDR3s, and at least three viral sequences plus V-gene enrichment were required for viral motifs. What TCRdb holds here is the immuneACCESS table cut down to in-frame rearrangements. Part of the clones is not present; checked against another copy, under half of the missing clones reflect an unresolved V gene, and the others are unexplained. V and J calls and clone size are copied from that table; D and trimming were computed from the DNA. The sample has about 24,000 clones on record, under 90% of them singletons. The top ten clones comprise more than 20% of the sample.

At diagnosis, tumor, uninvolved tumor-adjacent lung and peripheral blood were collected and then preserved as a mix of FFPE and fresh-frozen material. Blood samples were analyzed as peripheral blood mononuclear cells for TCR repertoire profiling. Sequenced material: peripheral blood, taken before any cancer treatment. This chain joins TRBV6-5 to TRBJ1-6, with TRBD1 tentatively as D gene (6 bases match). This TCR was recovered from a man aged 40 to 69 with stage I squamous cell lung carcinoma. The CDR3 region: CASSYGRGRSPLHF. The DNA sequence is TGTGCCAGCAGTTACGGCAGGGGACGTTCACCCCTCCACTTT.